One T cell receptor beta chain is described in this entry. Sequencing used immunoSEQ multiplex PCR; TCRdb keeps in-frame clones, though not all of them. The sample has 55,000 to 70,000 clones, 75% to 90% seen once. These data belong to a study of T cell changes during pregnancy in multiple sclerosis. The CDR3 runs to 13 residues. V lost 11 bases, J lost 0 bases, and 11 bases lay in between. Germline CDR1 reads SNHLY; CDR2 reads FYNNEI. The sequencing used CD4+ T cells from peripheral blood mononuclear cells, collected in the third trimester of pregnancy. J is TRBJ1-5 and V is TRBV2; possible D gene TRBD1, 5 bases. The receptor comes from a female donor with multiple sclerosis, enrolled in a pregnancy study. CDR3 region: CAHRRDSNQPQHF. The CDR3 nucleotides are TGTGCCCACAGGAGGGATAGCAATCAGCCCCAGCATTTT.